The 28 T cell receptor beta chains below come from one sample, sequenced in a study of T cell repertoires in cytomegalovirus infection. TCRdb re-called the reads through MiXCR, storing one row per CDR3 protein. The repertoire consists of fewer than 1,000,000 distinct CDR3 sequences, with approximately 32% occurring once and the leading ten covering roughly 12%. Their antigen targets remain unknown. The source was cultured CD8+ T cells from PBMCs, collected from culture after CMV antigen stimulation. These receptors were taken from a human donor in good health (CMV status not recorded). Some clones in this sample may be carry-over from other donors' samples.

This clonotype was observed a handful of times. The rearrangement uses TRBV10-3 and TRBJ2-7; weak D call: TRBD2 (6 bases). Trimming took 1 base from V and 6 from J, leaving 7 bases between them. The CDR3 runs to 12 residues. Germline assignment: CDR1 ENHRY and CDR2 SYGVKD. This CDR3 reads CAISELGGEQYV. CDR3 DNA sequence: TGTGCCATCAGTGAGTTGGGGGGCGAGCAGTACGTC.

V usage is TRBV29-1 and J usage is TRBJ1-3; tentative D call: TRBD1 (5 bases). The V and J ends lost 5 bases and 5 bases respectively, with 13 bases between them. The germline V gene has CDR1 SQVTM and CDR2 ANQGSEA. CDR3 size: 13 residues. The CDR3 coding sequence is TGCAGCGTTCTGGAGGGGACCCGAAACACCATATATTTT. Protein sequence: CSVLEGTRNTIYF.

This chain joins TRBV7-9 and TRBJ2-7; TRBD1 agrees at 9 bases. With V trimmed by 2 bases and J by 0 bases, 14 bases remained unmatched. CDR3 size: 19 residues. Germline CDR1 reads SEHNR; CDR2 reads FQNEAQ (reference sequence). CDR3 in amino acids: CASSLSLQGQGPYSYEQYF. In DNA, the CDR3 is TGTGCCAGCAGCTTATCCCTCCAAGGACAGGGGCCCTACTCCTACGAGCAGTACTTC.

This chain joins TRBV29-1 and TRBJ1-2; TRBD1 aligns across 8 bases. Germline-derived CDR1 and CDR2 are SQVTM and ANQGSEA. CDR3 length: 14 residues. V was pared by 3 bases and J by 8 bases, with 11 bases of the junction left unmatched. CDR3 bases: TGCAGCGTTGATCCTCCGACAGGGGCAAGAGGCTACACCTTC. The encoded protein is CSVDPPTGARGYTF.

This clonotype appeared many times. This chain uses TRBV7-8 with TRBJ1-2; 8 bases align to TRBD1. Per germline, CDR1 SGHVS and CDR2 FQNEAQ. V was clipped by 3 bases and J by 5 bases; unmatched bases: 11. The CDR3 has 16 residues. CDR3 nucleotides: TGTGCCAGCAGCTTCTCCAGCACAGGGGGTCATTATGGCTACACCTTC. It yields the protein CASSFSSTGGHYGYTF.

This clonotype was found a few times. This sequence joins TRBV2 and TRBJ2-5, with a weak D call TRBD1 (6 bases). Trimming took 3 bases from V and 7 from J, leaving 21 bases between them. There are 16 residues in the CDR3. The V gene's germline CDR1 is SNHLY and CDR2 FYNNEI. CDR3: CASSEAGAIPRGTQYF. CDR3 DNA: TGTGCCAGCAGTGAGGCAGGGGCGATTCCAAGAGGGACCCAGTACTTC.

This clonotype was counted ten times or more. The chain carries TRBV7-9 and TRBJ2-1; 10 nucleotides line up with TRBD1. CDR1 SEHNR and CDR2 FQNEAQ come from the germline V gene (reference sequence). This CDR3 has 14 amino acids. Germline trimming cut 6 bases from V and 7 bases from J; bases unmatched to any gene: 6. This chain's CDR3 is CASSPGTGVNEQFF. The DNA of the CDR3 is TGTGCCAGCAGTCCCGGGACAGGGGTAAATGAGCAGTTCTTC.

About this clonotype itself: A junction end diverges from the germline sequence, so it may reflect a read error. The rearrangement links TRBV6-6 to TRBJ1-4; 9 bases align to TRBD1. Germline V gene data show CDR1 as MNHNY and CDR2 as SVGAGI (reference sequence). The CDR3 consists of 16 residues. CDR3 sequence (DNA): TGTGCCAACAGTATCATAACCGGGACAGGGAGAGAAAAACTGTTTTTT. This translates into CANSIITGTGREKLFF.

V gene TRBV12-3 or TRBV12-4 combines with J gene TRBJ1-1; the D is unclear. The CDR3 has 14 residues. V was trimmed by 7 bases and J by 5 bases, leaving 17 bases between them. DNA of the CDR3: TGTGCCAGCACGGCCTTGGGAGGGATTACTGAAGCTTTCTTT. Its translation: CASTALGGITEAFF.

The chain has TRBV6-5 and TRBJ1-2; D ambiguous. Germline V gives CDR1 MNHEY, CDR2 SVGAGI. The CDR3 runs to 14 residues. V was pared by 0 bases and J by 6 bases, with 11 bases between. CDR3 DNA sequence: TGTGCCAGCAGTTACTCGGCGAATCGTCATGGCTACACCTTC. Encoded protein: CASSYSANRHGYTF.

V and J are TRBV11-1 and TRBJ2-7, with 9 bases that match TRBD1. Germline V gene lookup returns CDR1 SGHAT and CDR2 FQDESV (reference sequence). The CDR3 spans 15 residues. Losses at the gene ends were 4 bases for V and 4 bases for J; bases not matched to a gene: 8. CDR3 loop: CASSSPDRGFYEQYV. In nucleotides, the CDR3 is TGTGCCAGCAGCTCCCCGGACAGGGGATTTTACGAGCAGTACGTC.

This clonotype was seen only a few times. In DNA, the CDR3 is TGTGCCAGCAGTTACTCAGTCCGGACAGGGCATCCCCAGCCCCAGCATTTT. This sequence encodes CASSYSVRTGHPQPQHF. The J gene is TRBJ1-5, the V gene TRBV6-6; 8 bases are a match to TRBD1. Germline V gene data show CDR1 as MNHNY and CDR2 as SVGAGI (reference sequence). The CDR3 consists of 17 residues. V dropped 0 bases and J dropped 7; count of bases not matched to a gene: 11.

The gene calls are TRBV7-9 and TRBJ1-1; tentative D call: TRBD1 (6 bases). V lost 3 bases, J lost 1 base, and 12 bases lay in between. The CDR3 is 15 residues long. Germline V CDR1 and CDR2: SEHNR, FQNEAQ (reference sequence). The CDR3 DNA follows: TGTGCCAGCAGCTTCGCGACAGGCGAGAACACTGAAGCTTTCTTT. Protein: CASSFATGENTEAFF.

CDR3 sequence: CASSPPGGRNGYTF. The CDR3 region has the DNA TGTGCCAGCAGCCCGCCCGGGGGGAGGAATGGCTACACCTTC. The V and J genes are TRBV27 and TRBJ1-2, with D tentatively TRBD1 (5 bases). The CDR3 extends over 14 amino acids. Germline lookup yields CDR1 MNHEY and CDR2 SMNVEV (reference sequence). The ends were cut back, 6 bases at V and 6 bases at J, with 17 bases in the middle.

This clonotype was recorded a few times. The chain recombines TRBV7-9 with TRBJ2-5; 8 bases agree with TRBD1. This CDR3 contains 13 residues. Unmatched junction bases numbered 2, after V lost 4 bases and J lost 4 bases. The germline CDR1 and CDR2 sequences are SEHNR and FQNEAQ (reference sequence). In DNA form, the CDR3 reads TGTGCCAGCAGCTACAGGGGGGCAGAGACCCAGTACTTC. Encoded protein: CASSYRGAETQYF.

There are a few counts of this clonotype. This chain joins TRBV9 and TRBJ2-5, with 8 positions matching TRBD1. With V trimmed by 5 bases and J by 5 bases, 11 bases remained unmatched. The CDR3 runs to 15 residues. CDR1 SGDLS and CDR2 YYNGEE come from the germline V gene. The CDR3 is CASSPRTGNQETQYF. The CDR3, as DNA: TGTGCCAGCAGTCCCCGGACAGGGAATCAGGAGACCCAGTACTTC.

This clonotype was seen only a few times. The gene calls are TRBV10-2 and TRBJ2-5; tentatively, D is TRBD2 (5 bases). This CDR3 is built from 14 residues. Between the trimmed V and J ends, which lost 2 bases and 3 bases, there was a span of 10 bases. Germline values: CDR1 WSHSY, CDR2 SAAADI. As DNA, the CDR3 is TGCGCCAGCAGTGAGCCCTTCGGGGAAGAGACCCAGTACTTC. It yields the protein CASSEPFGEETQYF.

As DNA, the CDR3 is TGTGCCGGAGGGACAACCACCTACGAGCAGTACGTC. It encodes CAGGTTTYEQYV. This chain uses TRBV27 with TRBJ2-7, with D possibly called TRBD1 or TRBD2 (6 bases each). The CDR3 is made up of 12 amino acids. V was pared by 11 bases and J by 2 bases, with 13 bases between. The germline CDR1 and CDR2 sequences are MNHEY and SMNVEV (reference sequence).

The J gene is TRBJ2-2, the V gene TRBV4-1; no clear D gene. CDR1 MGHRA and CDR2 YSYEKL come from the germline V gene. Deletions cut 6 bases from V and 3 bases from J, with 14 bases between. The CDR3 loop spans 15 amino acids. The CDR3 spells CASSLRFSDTGELFF. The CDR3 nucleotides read TGCGCCAGCAGTCTCAGGTTCAGCGACACCGGGGAGCTGTTTTTT.

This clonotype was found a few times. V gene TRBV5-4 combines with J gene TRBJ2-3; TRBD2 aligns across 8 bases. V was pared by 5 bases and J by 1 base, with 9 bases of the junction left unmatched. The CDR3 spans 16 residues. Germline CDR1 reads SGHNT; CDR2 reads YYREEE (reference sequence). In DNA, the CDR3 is TGTGCCAGCAGGGGACTCGGGGGGGGGCGCACAGATACGCAGTATTTT. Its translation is CASRGLGGGRTDTQYF.

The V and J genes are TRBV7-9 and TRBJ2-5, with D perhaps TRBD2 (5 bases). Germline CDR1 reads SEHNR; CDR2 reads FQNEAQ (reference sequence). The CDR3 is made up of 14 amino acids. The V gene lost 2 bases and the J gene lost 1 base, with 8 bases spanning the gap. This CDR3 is CASSLKRIQETQYF. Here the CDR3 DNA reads TGTGCCAGCAGCTTAAAGCGGATCCAAGAGACCCAGTACTTC.

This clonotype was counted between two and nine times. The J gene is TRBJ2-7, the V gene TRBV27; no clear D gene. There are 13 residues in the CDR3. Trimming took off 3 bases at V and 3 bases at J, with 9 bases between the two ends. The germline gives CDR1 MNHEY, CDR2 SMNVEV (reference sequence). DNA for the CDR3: TGTGCCAGCAGTTTTCGTAGCAGCTACGAGCAGTACTTC. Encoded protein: CASSFRSSYEQYF.

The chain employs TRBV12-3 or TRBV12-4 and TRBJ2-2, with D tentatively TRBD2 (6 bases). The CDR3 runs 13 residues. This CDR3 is CADRDSNTGELFF. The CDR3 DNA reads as TGTGCTGACCGGGACTCCAACACCGGGGAGCTGTTTTTT.

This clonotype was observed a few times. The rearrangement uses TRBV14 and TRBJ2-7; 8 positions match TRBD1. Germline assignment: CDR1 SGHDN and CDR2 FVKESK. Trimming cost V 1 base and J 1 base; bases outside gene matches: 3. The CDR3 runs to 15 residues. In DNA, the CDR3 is TGTGCCAGCAGCCAAGGGACAGGGAAATCCTACGAGCAGTACGTC. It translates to CASSQGTGKSYEQYV.

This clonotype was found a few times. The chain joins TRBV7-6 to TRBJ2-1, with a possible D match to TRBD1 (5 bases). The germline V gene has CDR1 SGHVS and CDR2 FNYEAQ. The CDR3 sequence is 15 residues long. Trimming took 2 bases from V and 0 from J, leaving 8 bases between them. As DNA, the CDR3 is TGTGCCAGCAGCTTACAGGGTCTCTCCTACAATGAGCAGTTCTTC. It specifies CASSLQGLSYNEQFF.

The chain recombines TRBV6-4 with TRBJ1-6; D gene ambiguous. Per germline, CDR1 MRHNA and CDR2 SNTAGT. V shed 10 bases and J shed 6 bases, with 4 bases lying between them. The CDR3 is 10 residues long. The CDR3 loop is CAIFNSPLHF. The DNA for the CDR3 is TGTGCCATTTTTAATTCACCCCTCCACTTT.

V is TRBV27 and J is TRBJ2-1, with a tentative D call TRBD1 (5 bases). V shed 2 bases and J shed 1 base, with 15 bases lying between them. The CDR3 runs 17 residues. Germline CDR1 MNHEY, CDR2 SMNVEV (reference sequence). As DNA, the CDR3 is TGTGCCAGCAGTTTAACCCCTCCGCGGACATCCTACAATGAGCAGTTCTTC. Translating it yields CASSLTPPRTSYNEQFF.

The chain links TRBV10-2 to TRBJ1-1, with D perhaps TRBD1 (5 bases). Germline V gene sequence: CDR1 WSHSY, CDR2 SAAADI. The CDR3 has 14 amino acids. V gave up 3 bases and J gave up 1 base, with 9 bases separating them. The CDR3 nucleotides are TGCGCCAGCAGTGACTCCCAGGGGAACACTGAAGCTTTCTTT. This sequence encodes CASSDSQGNTEAFF.